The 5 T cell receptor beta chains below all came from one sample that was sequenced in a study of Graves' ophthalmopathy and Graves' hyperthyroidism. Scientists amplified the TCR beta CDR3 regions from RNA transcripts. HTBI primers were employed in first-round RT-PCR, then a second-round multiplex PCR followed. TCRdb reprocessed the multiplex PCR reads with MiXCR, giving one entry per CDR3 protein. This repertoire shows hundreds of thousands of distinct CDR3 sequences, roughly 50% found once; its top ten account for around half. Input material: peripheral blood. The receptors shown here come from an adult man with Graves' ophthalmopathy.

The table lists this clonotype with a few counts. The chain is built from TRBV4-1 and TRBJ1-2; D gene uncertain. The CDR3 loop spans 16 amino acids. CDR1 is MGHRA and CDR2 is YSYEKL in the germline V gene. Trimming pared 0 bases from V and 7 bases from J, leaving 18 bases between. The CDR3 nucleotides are TGCGCCAGCAGCCAAGAGGGAGTGAGAGGTTCGGGTGGCTACACCTTC. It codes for CASSQEGVRGSGGYTF.

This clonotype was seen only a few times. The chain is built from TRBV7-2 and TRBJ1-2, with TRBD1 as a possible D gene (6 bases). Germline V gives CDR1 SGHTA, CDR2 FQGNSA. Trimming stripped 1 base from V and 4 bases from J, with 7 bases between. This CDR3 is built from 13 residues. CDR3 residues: CASSLEQGYGYTF. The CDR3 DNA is TGTGCCAGCAGCTTAGAACAGGGCTATGGCTACACCTTC.

The CDR3 is CSAPKGGELFF. The CDR3 DNA is TGCAGTGCGCCCAAGGGCGGGGAGCTGTTTTTT. The chain couples TRBV20-1 to TRBJ2-2; D is undetermined. This CDR3 is built from 11 residues. CDR1 and CDR2 (germline): DFQATT, SNEGSKA (reference sequence). The V and J ends lost 6 bases and 7 bases respectively, with 9 bases between them.

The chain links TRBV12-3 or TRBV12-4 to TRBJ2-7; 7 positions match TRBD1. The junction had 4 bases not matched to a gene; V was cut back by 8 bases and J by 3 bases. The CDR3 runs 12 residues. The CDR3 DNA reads TGTGCCAGCGGCCCAGGGGGCTACGAGCAGTACTTC. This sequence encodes CASGPGGYEQYF.

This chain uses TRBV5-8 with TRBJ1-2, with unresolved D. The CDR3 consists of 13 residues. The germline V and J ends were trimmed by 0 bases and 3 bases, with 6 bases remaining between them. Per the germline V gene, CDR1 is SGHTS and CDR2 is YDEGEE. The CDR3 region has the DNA TGTGCCAGCAGCTTGGAAGGGTACTATGGCTACACCTTC. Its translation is CASSLEGYYGYTF.